Listed below are T cell receptor beta chains from one sample, sequenced in a study of T-cell reconstitution after alpha-beta-depleted transplantation in children. TCRdb reanalysed the PCR reads using MiXCR and keeps one entry per CDR3 protein. Of about 980,000 distinct CDR3 sequences listed, about 31% are singletons. The input for sequencing was PBMCs, mostly from graft donor cells, taken 360 days after TCRalphabeta/CD19-depleted stem cell transplant. The receptors were gathered from a boy under two years old who had a stem cell transplant for SCID, so the T cells may come from the graft donor. CDR3s include the opening cysteine and the closing phenylalanine or tryptophan. The D gene is left open where the match is weak. Only some rows state a clone size, as once, few, many or a class for expanded clones.

>.|TRBV2|TRBJ1-1|.
TGTGCCAGCAGTCTTAATCGACGATCGGCAAAAGCTGAAGCTTTCTTT
CASSLNRRSAKAEAFF
>.|TRBV5-1|TRBJ2-3|.
TGCGCCAGCAGCTTGGGGCTCAGAAGCACAGATACGCAGTATTTT
CASSLGLRSTDTQYF
>.|TRBV7-9|TRBJ2-5|.
TGTGCCAGCAGCCTTCGGACTATTCAGTGGGAGACCCAGTACTTC
CASSLRTIQWETQYF
>.|TRBV20-1|TRBJ2-3|.
TGCAGTGCCCAAGGGGGGACAGATACGCAGTATTTT
CSAQGGTDTQYF
>few|TRBV20-1|TRBJ1-5|TRBD1
TGCAGTGCTAGAACCTACTGGGACAGGGGCAATCAGCCCCAGCATTTT
CSARTYWDRGNQPQHF
>.|TRBV20-1|TRBJ2-1|.
TGCAGTGCTAGAGCTAGTAATGAGCAGTTCTTC
CSARASNEQFF
>.|TRBV5-1|TRBJ1-2|TRBD1
TGCGCCAGCAGCTTGGGCGACAGGGGCAGAGGCTACACCTTC
CASSLGDRGRGYTF
>.|TRBV4-2|TRBJ2-3|.
TGTGCCAGCAGCCCTAGATCGGGGGTAGTTAGGACAGATACGCAGTATTTT
CASSPRSGVVRTDTQYF
>few|TRBV7-3|TRBJ1-1|TRBD1
TGTGCCAGCAGCCCCCGACAGGGCCACTTAATGAACACTGAAGCTTTCTTT
CASSPRQGHLMNTEAFF
>few|TRBV6-2/TRBV6-3|TRBJ2-7|TRBD2
TGTGCCAGCAATACTAAGAGAGCCGGGACTAGCGGGGGGATCCCCACCTACGAGCAGTACTTC
CASNTKRAGTSGGIPTYEQYF
>.|TRBV4-2|TRBJ2-5|.
TGTGCCAGCAGCCAAGTGTCGGCTAAGCAAGAGACCCAGTACTTC
CASSQVSAKQETQYF
>.|TRBV5-5|TRBJ1-1|.
TGTGCCAGCAGCTTCCCGGGACCCGGGAACACTGAAGCTTTCTTT
CASSFPGPGNTEAFF
>.|TRBV24-1|TRBJ2-1|.
TGTGCCACAGAAGGGTACAATGAGCAGTTCTTC
CATEGYNEQFF
>many|TRBV29-1|TRBJ2-5|TRBD2
TGCAGCGGGACTAGCGGGTCCAGGGACCAGTACTTC
CSGTSGSRDQYF
>.|TRBV28|TRBJ1-1|.
TGTGCCAGCAGTTCCCACAGGGACATGAACACTGAAGCTTTCTTT
CASSSHRDMNTEAFF
>few|TRBV5-1|TRBJ2-1|.
TGCGCCAGCAGCTTGGGCGCCGTCTTGGATGAGCAGTTCTTC
CASSLGAVLDEQFF
>.|TRBV7-9|TRBJ2-1|.
TGTGCCAGCAGCTTTCGGGACACAGGTTTGAATGAGCAGTTCTTC
CASSFRDTGLNEQFF
>.|TRBV5-5|TRBJ2-1|.
TGTGCCAGCAGCCCAACAGTGGGCTCCTACAATGAGCAGTTCTTC
CASSPTVGSYNEQFF
>many|TRBV5-1|TRBJ2-7|.
TGTGCCAGCAGTTTAGGACCGACTAGCTACGAGCAGTACTTC
CASSLGPTSYEQYF
>few|TRBV6-2/TRBV6-3|TRBJ1-5|.
TGTGCCAGCAGTACCTGGACAGCCTACCATCAGCCCCAGCATTTT
CASSTWTAYHQPQHF
>.|TRBV6-2/TRBV6-3|TRBJ2-7|.
TGTGCCAGCAGTTCAGGTTTGTGGCGTTTACGGGGAATCGGCGAGCAGTACTTC
CASSSGLWRLRGIGEQYF
>few|TRBV5-6|TRBJ2-4|.
TGTGCCAGCAGCTTGCTCTCGCTGTCCTTAGCCAAAAACATTCAGTACTTC
CASSLLSLSLAKNIQYF
>few|TRBV21-1|TRBJ2-1|.
TGTGCCAGCAGGGCGGGGCGGGGGAATGAGCAGTTCTTC
CASRAGRGNEQFF
>.|TRBV28|TRBJ2-7|TRBD2
TGTGCCAGCAAACGGGGCGGGGGCTCCTACGAGCAGTACTTC
CASKRGGGSYEQYF